The clone carrying this T cell receptor (beta chain) was detected many times. Its antigen is undetermined. This specimen belongs to a study of regulatory T cells in long-lasting Graves disease. The CDR3 is 15 amino acids. The V and J ends lost 5 bases and 6 bases respectively, with 23 bases between them. Germline V gene data show CDR1 as SQVTM and CDR2 as ANQGSEA. Stated time point: newly diagnosed GD, antithyroid drugs for less than 3 months. TCR sequences were obtained from RNA taken from PBMCs. General study findings and limits: A limited number of samples was an acknowledged limitation. The persistent group shared about 2,700 public clonotypes, more than the roughly 970 shared by new patients.

iRepertoire HTBI primers and Arm-PCR of CDR3 regions built TCR beta libraries. One entry per CDR3 protein results from TCRdb running MiXCR on the multiplex PCR reads. The data hold approximately 480,000 distinct CDR3 sequences, with 16% observed a single time. The data also belong to a second study, concerning T cells in Graves' hyperthyroidism and ophthalmopathy.

The sequence was collected from a middle-aged man with Graves disease. The J gene is TRBJ2-7, the V gene TRBV29-1, with D tentatively TRBD1 (5 bases). Source: peripheral blood mononuclear cells (PBMCs), taken at new diagnosis, from a patient treated with antithyroid drugs. In DNA, the CDR3 is TGCAGCGTTCAAATCGATGGCAGGGCATCCATCGAGCAGTACTTC. Protein sequence: CSVQIDGRASIEQYF.